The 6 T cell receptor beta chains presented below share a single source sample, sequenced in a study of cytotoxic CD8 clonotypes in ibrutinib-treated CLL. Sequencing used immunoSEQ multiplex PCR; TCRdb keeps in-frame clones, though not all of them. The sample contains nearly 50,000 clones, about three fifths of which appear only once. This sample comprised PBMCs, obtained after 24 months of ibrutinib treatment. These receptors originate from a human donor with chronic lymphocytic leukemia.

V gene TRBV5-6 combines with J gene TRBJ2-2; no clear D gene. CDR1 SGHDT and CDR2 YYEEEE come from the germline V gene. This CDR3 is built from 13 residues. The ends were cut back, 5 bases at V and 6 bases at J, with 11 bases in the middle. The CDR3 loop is CASSLQAPGELFF. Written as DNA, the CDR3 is TGTGCCAGCAGTTTGCAGGCCCCCGGGGAGCTGTTTTTT.

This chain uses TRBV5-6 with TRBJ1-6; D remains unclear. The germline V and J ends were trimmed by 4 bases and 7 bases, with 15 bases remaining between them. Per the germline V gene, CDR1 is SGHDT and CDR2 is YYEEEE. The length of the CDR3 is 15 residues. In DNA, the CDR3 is TGTGCCAGCAGCCTGTCGTCACTGGGGAATTCACCCCTCCACTTT. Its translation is CASSLSSLGNSPLHF.

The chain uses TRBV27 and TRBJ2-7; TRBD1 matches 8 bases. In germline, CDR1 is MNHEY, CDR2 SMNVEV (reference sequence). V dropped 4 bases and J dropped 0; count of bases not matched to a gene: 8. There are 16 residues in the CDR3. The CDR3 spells CASSSPRQGTSYEQYF. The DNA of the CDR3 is TGTGCCAGCAGTTCGCCTCGACAGGGGACCTCCTACGAGCAGTACTTC.

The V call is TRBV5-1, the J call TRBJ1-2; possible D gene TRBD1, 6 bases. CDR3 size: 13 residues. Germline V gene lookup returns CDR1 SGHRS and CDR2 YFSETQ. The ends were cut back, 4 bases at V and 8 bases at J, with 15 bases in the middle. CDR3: CASSLSQGVGYTF. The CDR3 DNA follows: TGCGCCAGCAGCCTCTCACAGGGCGTCGGCTACACCTTC.

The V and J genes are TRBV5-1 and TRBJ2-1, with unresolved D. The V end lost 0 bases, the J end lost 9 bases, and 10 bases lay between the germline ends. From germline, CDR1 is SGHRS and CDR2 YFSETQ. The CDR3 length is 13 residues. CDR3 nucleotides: TGCGCCAGCAGCTTGGGTGGAATGGGTGAGCAGTTCTTC. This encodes CASSLGGMGEQFF.

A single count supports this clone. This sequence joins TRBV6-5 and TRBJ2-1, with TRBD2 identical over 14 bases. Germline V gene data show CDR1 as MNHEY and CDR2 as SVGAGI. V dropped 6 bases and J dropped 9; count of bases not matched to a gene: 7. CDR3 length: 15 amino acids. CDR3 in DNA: TGTGCCAGCAGCCTGACTAGCGGGGGGGCCCGTGAGCAGTTCTTC. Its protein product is CASSLTSGGAREQFF.